Shown below are 9 T cell receptor beta chains from a single sample sequenced in a study of blood T cell repertoires in COVID-19. Measured with immunoSEQ multiplex PCR; TCRdb has only the in-frame clones, and not every one. This table holds 65,000 to 80,000 clones, roughly 86% found once. The sequenced sample was peripheral blood. Receptors originate from a human donor in a cohort sampled during active COVID-19.

The CDR3: CASSQGITGYAFF. The DNA of the CDR3 is TGTGCCAGCAGCCAAGGGATAACAGGCTATGCTTTCTTT. The chain uses TRBV3-1 (or the pseudogene TRBV3-2) and TRBJ1-1; D is possibly TRBD1 (5 bases). The V and J ends lost 1 base and 11 bases respectively, with 14 bases between them. The germline gives CDR1 LGHDT, CDR2 YNNKEL (reference sequence). The CDR3 extends over 13 amino acids.

The V call is TRBV28, the J call TRBJ2-1; 8 bases line up with TRBD2. CDR3 length: 15 amino acids. Germline V gives CDR1 MDHEN, CDR2 SYDVKM. After removal of 10 bases from V and 8 bases from J, the junction contained 16 bases not matched to a gene. The chain's CDR3 is CAKTKNRSGKDEQFF. The CDR3 region has the DNA TGTGCCAAAACCAAAAACCGTAGCGGGAAGGATGAGCAGTTCTTC.

This rearrangement joins TRBV20-1 to TRBJ2-7; D remains ambiguous. V was shortened by 3 bases and J by 2 bases, with 8 bases between the two germline ends. Germline assignment: CDR1 DFQATT and CDR2 SNEGSKA (reference sequence). This CDR3 spans 12 amino acids. The CDR3 bases are TGCAGTGCTAGTGCCCAGGCCTACGAGCAGTACTTC. Amino acids: CSASAQAYEQYF.

The V and J genes are TRBV3-1 (or the pseudogene TRBV3-2) and TRBJ2-2, with D maybe TRBD2 (5 bases). V lost 1 base to trimming and J lost 5 bases, with 8 bases between them. The CDR3 is made up of 14 amino acids. Germline assignment: CDR1 LGHDT and CDR2 YNNKEL (reference sequence). CDR3 nucleotides: TGTGCCAGCAGCCAAGCGGGGATTACCGGGGAGCTGTTTTTT. Its protein is CASSQAGITGELFF.

The rearrangement uses TRBV4-1 and TRBJ1-1; D may be TRBD1 (5 bases). CDR1 and CDR2 (germline): MGHRA, YSYEKL. The CDR3 consists of 18 residues. V was shortened by 6 bases and J by 8 bases, with 31 bases between the two germline ends. This CDR3 is CASRPHHTPDEAPGEAFF. The CDR3 DNA reads TGCGCCAGCAGACCCCATCATACCCCGGACGAGGCGCCAGGGGAAGCTTTCTTT.

The chain employs TRBV5-1 and TRBJ2-5, with 10 positions matching TRBD1. The CDR3 has 15 residues. The germline V gene has CDR1 SGHRS and CDR2 YFSETQ. V was clipped by 3 bases and J by 9 bases; unmatched bases: 11. Here the CDR3 DNA reads TGCGCCAGCAGCTCGATGCCGGGACAGGGGTTGGCCCAGTACTTC. The encoded protein is CASSSMPGQGLAQYF.

By frequency in the sample, this clone is medium-sized. The chain uses TRBV18 and TRBJ2-5; D ambiguous. CDR1 and CDR2 from the germline V gene are KGHSH and LQKENI. This CDR3 has 14 amino acids. Trimming cost V 3 bases and J 2 bases, with 10 bases left between them. Here the CDR3 DNA reads TGTGCCAGCTCACCTGACAAGCTACAAGAGACCCAGTACTTC. Translation gives CASSPDKLQETQYF. The variable domain in full, completed from reference TRBV18 and TRBJ2-5, reads NAGVMQNPRHLVRRRGQEARLRCSPMKGHSHVYWYRQLPEEGLKFMVYLQKENIIDESGMPKERFSAEFPKEGPSILRIQQVVRGDSAAYFCASSPDKLQETQYFGPGTRLLVL.

The V and J genes are TRBV2 and TRBJ2-7; 11 bases match TRBD1. The CDR3 is made up of 16 amino acids. Trimming removed 5 bases from V and 6 bases from J; junction bases left unmatched: 12. Germline values: CDR1 SNHLY, CDR2 FYNNEI. CDR3 DNA sequence: TGTGCCAGCAGTTTCCAGCGGGGACAGGGGGTTGTCGAGCAGTACTTC. Protein product: CASSFQRGQGVVEQYF.

The rearrangement links TRBV12-5 to TRBJ1-4; tentative D call: TRBD1 (5 bases). V gave up 1 base and J gave up 6 bases, with 18 bases separating them. Germline CDR1 and CDR2: LGHNT and FRNRAP. This CDR3 has 17 residues. The CDR3 loop reads CASGLEFGRGLYEKLFF. The CDR3 DNA is TGTGCTAGTGGTTTGGAATTCGGAAGGGGACTGTATGAAAAACTGTTTTTT.